A single sample is the source of the 25 T cell receptor beta chains below, sequenced in a study of CD8 T cells in Susac syndrome. RNA in amounts of roughly 0.5 to 1 ug was reverse transcribed with random hexamers. TCRdb ran MiXCR on the immunoSEQ multiplex PCR reads and lists one entry per CDR3 protein. The table has about 200,000 distinct CDR3 sequences, roughly 95% seen once. Specimen: CD4+ T cells from PBMCs. Receptors were obtained from a human donor with multiple sclerosis.

This chain connects TRBV29-1 to TRBJ1-2, with no clear D. Germline V gene sequence: CDR1 SQVTM, CDR2 ANQGSEA. V was clipped by 4 bases and J by 1 base, with 10 bases between them. The CDR3 length is 13 residues. CDR3 bases: TGCAGCGTTGTGTACGGAGATAACTATGGCTACACCTTC. This codes for CSVVYGDNYGYTF.

This clonotype was seen a few times. The rearrangement links TRBV20-1 to TRBJ2-5; D not certain. The V and J ends lost 3 bases and 2 bases respectively, with 7 bases between them. The CDR3 runs to 12 residues. CDR1 DFQATT and CDR2 SNEGSKA come from the germline V gene (reference sequence). This chain's CDR3 is CSASRQQETQYF. The DNA for the CDR3 is TGCAGTGCTAGTCGCCAACAAGAGACCCAGTACTTC.

The chain uses TRBV24-1 and TRBJ2-2; no definite D call. The CDR3 consists of 14 residues. The germline CDR1 and CDR2 sequences are KGHDR and SFDVKD. V was pared by 1 base and J by 4 bases, with 6 bases between. CDR3 amino acids: CATSDFLGTGELFF. The CDR3 DNA reads as TGTGCCACCAGTGATTTTTTAGGCACCGGGGAGCTGTTTTTT.

J is TRBJ2-3 and V is TRBV18, with D hard to call. The V gene's germline CDR1 is KGHSH and CDR2 LQKENI. CDR3 size: 16 residues. The V gene lost 4 bases and the J gene lost 2 bases, with 16 bases spanning the gap. This CDR3 is CASSRSYSAFTDTQYF. The CDR3 nucleotides are TGTGCCAGCTCACGTTCATATTCGGCATTCACAGATACGCAGTATTTT.

The chain is built from TRBV12-3 or TRBV12-4 and TRBJ2-1, with D possibly TRBD1 on 6 matching bases. V was clipped by 5 bases and J by 8 bases, with 19 bases between them. This CDR3 spans 15 amino acids. The CDR3 here is CASSVQGPYLDEQFF. Written as DNA, the CDR3 is TGTGCCAGCAGTGTCCAGGGGCCGTATCTGGATGAGCAGTTCTTC.

This rearrangement joins TRBV11-2 to TRBJ1-2; D unclear. This CDR3 spans 12 amino acids. Trimming took off 2 bases at V and 6 bases at J, with 7 bases between the two ends. Germline assignment: CDR1 SGHAT and CDR2 FQNNGV. This CDR3 reads CASSLRRDGYTF. CDR3 in DNA: TGTGCCAGCAGCTTAAGGCGTGATGGCTACACCTTC.

V gene TRBV14 combines with J gene TRBJ2-1; TRBD2 might be the D (5 bases). Trimming shortened V by 5 bases and J by 4 bases, and 12 bases separated the two germline ends. The CDR3 length is 14 residues. Germline loops: CDR1 SGHDN, CDR2 FVKESK. The DNA for the CDR3 is TGTGCCAGCAGCATAGGTTCGGGATACAATGAGCAGTTCTTC. Translation: CASSIGSGYNEQFF. Full variable domain (outside the CDR3, taken from reference TRBV14 and TRBJ2-1): EAGVTQFPSHSVIEKGQTVTLRCDPISGHDNLYWYRRVMGKEIKFLLHFVKESKQDESGMPNNRFLAERTGGTYSTLKVQPAELEDSGVYFCASSIGSGYNEQFFGPGTRLTVL.

The V call is TRBV9, the J call TRBJ2-7; D gene uncertain. V was cut by 2 bases and J by 5 bases, with 14 bases left in between. The CDR3 loop spans 14 amino acids. Per germline, CDR1 SGDLS and CDR2 YYNGEE. CDR3 sequence: CASSVTTVSDEQYF. The DNA of the CDR3 is TGTGCCAGCAGCGTCACGACGGTTTCAGACGAGCAGTACTTC.

The genes are TRBV20-1 and TRBJ1-2; D unresolved. The CDR3 extends over 12 amino acids. V lost 3 bases to trimming and J lost 5 bases, with 10 bases between them. CDR1 and CDR2 (germline): DFQATT, SNEGSKA (reference sequence). The DNA of the CDR3 is TGCAGTGCTAGTGTCGCTTTATATGGCTACACCTTC. It is translated as CSASVALYGYTF.

The chain joins TRBV23-1 to TRBJ2-7, with 7 bases fitting TRBD1. TRBV23-1 is assigned to the ORF class and has an uncertain function. The V gene end was trimmed by 7 bases and the J gene end by 5 bases; junction bases not matched to a gene: 14. This CDR3 has 15 amino acids. CDR3 protein: CASTRENRGVHEQYF. CDR3 nucleotide sequence: TGCGCCAGCACACGAGAAAACAGGGGTGTCCACGAGCAGTACTTC.

CDR3 nucleotide sequence: TGCAGTGCTAGTGCTACAGGGACTGGGGCCAACGTCCTGACTTTC. Its protein product is CSASATGTGANVLTF. The rearrangement links TRBV20-1 to TRBJ2-6; D possibly corresponds to TRBD1 (6 bases). From germline, CDR1 is DFQATT and CDR2 SNEGSKA (reference sequence). Trimming stripped 3 bases from V and 2 bases from J, with 11 bases between. The CDR3 consists of 15 residues.

Comment on this clonotype: At one boundary the junction diverges from the germline segment, which might be a read error. V usage is TRBV11-2 and J usage is TRBJ2-1; TRBD1 matches at 7 bases. The CDR3 totals 14 residues. Germline CDR1 SGHAT, CDR2 FQNNGV. DNA of the CDR3: TGTGCCAGCAGCCCGGCCAGGGGGATGGGTGAGCGGTTCTTC. Translation: CASSPARGMGERFF.

This chain joins TRBV3-1 and TRBJ2-1; D might be TRBD1 (6 bases). In germline, CDR1 is LGHDT, CDR2 YNNKEL (reference sequence). V was shortened by 4 bases and J by 0 bases, with 10 bases between the two germline ends. The CDR3 is made up of 15 amino acids. CDR3 protein: CASSPGVSSYNEQFF. The CDR3 coding sequence is TGTGCCAGCAGCCCAGGGGTCAGCTCCTACAATGAGCAGTTCTTC.

This sequence joins TRBV20-1 and TRBJ1-2; TRBD1 matches 7 bases. V trimming: 2 bases; J trimming: 3 bases; junction bases outside the gene matches: 9. Germline loops: CDR1 DFQATT, CDR2 SNEGSKA (reference sequence). CDR3 length equals 15 residues. CDR3 sequence: CSARTGTESYYGYTF. The CDR3 region has the DNA TGCAGTGCTAGAACCGGGACAGAATCCTACTATGGCTACACCTTC.

The rearrangement links TRBV6-1 to TRBJ1-5; 10 nucleotides align to TRBD1. V gave up 2 bases and J gave up 4 bases; unmatched junction bases: 2. Germline CDR1 and CDR2: MNHNS and SASEGT. The CDR3 runs to 15 residues. The DNA for the CDR3 is TGTGCCAGCAGTGAATGGGACAGGGGAAATCAGCCCCAGCATTTT. Translation: CASSEWDRGNQPQHF.

This clonotype was picked up a small number of times. V is TRBV12-3 or TRBV12-4 and J is TRBJ2-6, with D unresolved. This CDR3 has 13 residues. Trimming removed 5 bases at V and 3 bases at J, with 5 bases between. CDR3 nucleotide sequence: TGTGCCAGCAGTCGTGGTGGGGCCAACGTCCTGACTTTC. Protein sequence: CASSRGGANVLTF.

V usage is TRBV29-1 and J usage is TRBJ2-3; no firm D call. In germline, CDR1 is SQVTM, CDR2 ANQGSEA. V was shortened by 4 bases and J by 2 bases, with 10 bases between the two germline ends. This CDR3 comprises 13 residues. The CDR3 here is CSVVRANTDTQYF. The CDR3 DNA follows: TGCAGCGTTGTCCGGGCTAACACAGATACGCAGTATTTT.

This clonotype appeared once. CDR3: CAWSASQGGFYGYTF. The CDR3 region has the DNA TGTGCCTGGAGTGCATCCCAGGGGGGATTCTATGGCTACACCTTC. V gene TRBV30 combines with J gene TRBJ1-2; 7 nucleotides line up with TRBD1. After removal of 1 base from V and 4 bases from J, the junction contained 9 bases not matched to a gene. CDR1 and CDR2 from the germline V gene are GTSNPN and SVGIG (reference sequence). The CDR3 has 15 residues.

The chain joins TRBV7-9 to TRBJ2-1; TRBD2 matches at 9 bases. V trimming: 8 bases; J trimming: 0 bases; junction bases outside the gene matches: 5. The CDR3 is 15 amino acids. Germline values: CDR1 SEHNR, CDR2 FQNEAQ (reference sequence). CDR3 residues: CASRASGASYNEQFF. The CDR3 region has the DNA TGTGCCAGCCGGGCTAGCGGGGCCTCCTACAATGAGCAGTTCTTC.

The chain joins TRBV30 to TRBJ2-2, with D unresolved. Germline assignment: CDR1 GTSNPN and CDR2 SVGIG (reference sequence). The CDR3 totals 13 residues. Between the trimmed V and J ends, which lost 4 bases and 6 bases, there was a span of 12 bases. Written as DNA, the CDR3 is TGTGCCTGGACCCCGAGTAGTGCCGGGGAGCTGTTTTTT. Translating it yields CAWTPSSAGELFF.

This clonotype was counted once. The chain combines TRBV20-1 with TRBJ2-6; the D is unclear. This CDR3 is 15 amino acids long. V was pared by 3 bases and J by 0 bases, with 9 bases between. CDR1 DFQATT and CDR2 SNEGSKA come from the germline V gene (reference sequence). CDR3 residues: CSASLSSSGANVLTF. DNA of the CDR3: TGCAGTGCTAGTCTATCGAGCTCTGGGGCCAACGTCCTGACTTTC.

Here the CDR3 DNA reads TGTGCCAGCTCTAGCCGTGAGGGAGGGGCCAACGTCCTGACTTTC. It yields the protein CASSSREGGANVLTF. The chain has TRBV11-3 and TRBJ2-6, with TRBD2 as a possible D gene (5 bases). The CDR3 length is 15 residues. The V end was cut by 8 bases, the J end by 4 bases, with 15 bases between. Germline V gene sequence: CDR1 SGHNT, CDR2 YENEEA.

CDR3 in amino acids: CASGLGTRLFYEQYF. The DNA of the CDR3 is TGTGCTAGTGGTTTGGGGACGAGACTTTTCTACGAGCAGTACTTC. This rearrangement joins TRBV12-5 to TRBJ2-7, with unresolved D. The germline CDR1 and CDR2 sequences are LGHNT and FRNRAP. V was trimmed by 1 base and J by 3 bases, leaving 13 bases between them. This CDR3 is built from 15 residues.

This chain uses TRBV7-9 with TRBJ2-7; 9 bases are shared with TRBD1. This CDR3 comprises 14 residues. Germline V gene lookup returns CDR1 SEHNR and CDR2 FQNEAQ (reference sequence). J was trimmed by 3 bases and V by 3 bases; bases with no gene match: 3. The CDR3 DNA is TGTGCCAGCAGCTTCGGACAGGGGTTCTACGAGCAGTACTTC. Translating it yields CASSFGQGFYEQYF. The whole variable domain, remainder taken from reference TRBV7-9 and TRBJ2-7, is DTGVSQNPRHKITKRGQNVTFRCDPISEHNRLYWYRQTLGQGPEFLTYFQNEAQLEKSRLLSDRFSAERPKGSFSTLEIQRTEQGDSAMYLCASSFGQGFYEQYFGPGTRLTVT.

The rearrangement links TRBV12-3 or TRBV12-4 to TRBJ1-2, with 7 bases aligning to TRBD1. The trim removed 7 bases at V and 5 bases at J, leaving 13 bases unmatched. The CDR3 is 15 residues long. The CDR3 region is CASTPGGLRGYGYTF. The CDR3 DNA reads TGTGCCAGCACCCCTGGCGGACTCAGGGGGTATGGCTACACCTTC.